These T cell receptor beta chains were read from a single sample in a study of blood T cell repertoires in COVID-19. The repertoire was sequenced with immunoSEQ multiplex PCR; TCRdb's copy has only in-frame clones and lacks some. The data show 180,000 or so clones, approximately 85% seen once. Sequenced sample: peripheral blood. The source is a woman aged 55 to 70 with acute or convalescent COVID-19. CDR3s include the opening cysteine and the closing phenylalanine or tryptophan. A D gene is named only where the DNA matches it firmly. The size entry is marked missing in some rows and otherwise reads once, few, many or a size class.

>TRBD1|TRBV7-9|few|15|TRBJ1-1
TGTGCCAGCAGCCCCACAGGGGTTCGGGGCACTGAAGCTTTCTTT
CASSPTGVRGTEAFF
>TRBD2|TRBV28|-|13|TRBJ2-3
TGTGCCACCACTAGCGGGAGTAGGAATACGCAGTATTTT
CATTSGSRNTQYF
>TRBD1|TRBV7-2|-|15|TRBJ1-5
TGTGCCAGCAGCTACGGACAGGGGAGCAATCAGCCCCAGCATTTT
CASSYGQGSNQPQHF
>TRBD2|TRBV6-6|-|14|TRBJ2-1
TGTGCCAGCAGTTACCGAGCGGGATACAATGAGCAGTTCTTC
CASSYRAGYNEQFF
>-|TRBV7-9|-|14|TRBJ1-1
TGTGCCAGCAGCCTCTCGTCGGGGGACACTGAAGCTTTCTTT
CASSLSSGDTEAFF
>TRBD2|TRBV28|-|15|TRBJ2-5
TGTGCCAGCAGTCCTCCCTTAGCGGGAGGAGAGACCCAGTACTTC
CASSPPLAGGETQYF
>-|TRBV5-4|once|16|TRBJ1-4
TGTGCCAGCAGCCAGGACGGGGGGGCCGTGGGGGAAAAACTGTTTTTT
CASSQDGGAVGEKLFF
>-|TRBV15|-|13|TRBJ1-2
TGTGCCACCAGCAGAGGCCCGTCGGAGGGCTACACCTTC
CATSRGPSEGYTF
>-|TRBV28|once|18|TRBJ1-4
TGTGCCAGCAGTTCACCTTTGATTCTTGGACAGACTAATGAAAAACTGTTTTTT
CASSSPLILGQTNEKLFF
>TRBD1|TRBV7-9|-|15|TRBJ1-5
TGTGCCAGCAGCTTGGTAGGGGGCGCGGCTCAGCCCCAGCATTTT
CASSLVGGAAQPQHF
>TRBD2|TRBV19|-|15|TRBJ2-3
TGTGCCAGTGGCCAGGGACTAGCCGGGGCAGATACGCAGTATTTT
CASGQGLAGADTQYF
>TRBD1|TRBV6-5|-|14|TRBJ1-3
TGTGCCAGCAGTCTACAGGGGGCTGGAAACACCATATATTTT
CASSLQGAGNTIYF
>TRBD2|TRBV9|-|16|TRBJ2-2
TGTGCCAGCACCCGGGGGAGGGTTGGGGACACCGGGGAGCTGTTTTTT
CASTRGRVGDTGELFF
>TRBD1|TRBV19|-|15|TRBJ1-1
TGTGCCAGTAGTACCCTGACAGGGGAGGGCACTGAAGCTTTCTTT
CASSTLTGEGTEAFF
>-|TRBV15|-|15|TRBJ2-5
TGTGCCACCAGCAGAGATGGGCAGGGCGAAGAAACCCAGTACTTC
CATSRDGQGEETQYF
>-|TRBV27|-|16|TRBJ1-6
TGTGCCAGCAGGTCTTCCCCAGGGATCGTTAATTCACCCCTCCACTTT
CASRSSPGIVNSPLHF
>-|TRBV12-3/TRBV12-4|-|13|TRBJ1-5
TGTGCCAGCATCGGGGGAGGAGGACAGCCCCAGCATTTT
CASIGGGGQPQHF
>-|TRBV6-2/TRBV6-3|-|14|TRBJ1-1
TGTGCCAGCAGTTATGAGACAGCTAACACTGAAGCTTTCTTT
CASSYETANTEAFF
>TRBD1|TRBV19|-|19|TRBJ1-2
TGTGCCAGTAGTCGAATATACTCCAGGACAGGGGGAAGGGACTATGGCTACACCTTC
CASSRIYSRTGGRDYGYTF
>TRBD2|TRBV9|few|15|TRBJ2-2
TGTGCCAGCAGCGCCTCCGGACTAGCTCCCGGGGAGCTGTTTTTT
CASSASGLAPGELFF
>-|TRBV28|-|14|TRBJ1-6
TGTGCCAGCAGCCCACAGTCATATAATTCACCCCTCCACTTT
CASSPQSYNSPLHF
>-|TRBV5-1|-|14|TRBJ1-3
TGCGCCAGCAGTCCCTCCCTCGGGGTGGACACCATATATTTT
CASSPSLGVDTIYF
>-|TRBV10-2|few|13|TRBJ1-1
TGCGCCAGCAAACTGCCGGGGAACACTGAAGCTTTCTTT
CASKLPGNTEAFF
>TRBD1|TRBV19|-|15|TRBJ1-1
TGTGCCAGTAGCGGGACAGGGATGGAGAACACTGAAGCTTTCTTT
CASSGTGMENTEAFF
>-|TRBV28|-|12|TRBJ1-5
TGTGCCAGCAGACAAAATCATCAGCCCCAGCATTTT
CASRQNHQPQHF
>TRBD1|TRBV5-1|-|15|TRBJ1-5
TGCGCCAGCAGCTTGGGGGGACAGCCGAATCAGCCCCAGCATTTT
CASSLGGQPNQPQHF
>-|TRBV7-8|-|15|TRBJ1-5
TGTGCCAGCAGCTTAGACGGGGGAGGTCGGCAGCCCCAGCATTTT
CASSLDGGGRQPQHF
>-|TRBV3-1/TRBV3-2|-|16|TRBJ2-3
TGTGCCAGCAGCGTAAGGGGGACCATTAGCACAGATACGCAGTATTTT
CASSVRGTISTDTQYF
>-|TRBV6-5|-|14|TRBJ1-5
TGTGCCAGCAGTTACACGGACACCAGTCAGCCCCAGCATTTT
CASSYTDTSQPQHF
>-|TRBV6-6|-|15|TRBJ1-1
TGTGCCAGCAGTTACTCGAGGCAGGGGAACGCTGAAGCTTTCTTT
CASSYSRQGNAEAFF
>TRBD1|TRBV2|few|14|TRBJ1-6
TGTGCCAGCAGTCTCCGGGACAGGGACTCACCCCTCCACTTT
CASSLRDRDSPLHF
>TRBD2|TRBV6-1|-|17|TRBJ2-5
TGTGCCAGCAGTGCAAGCCAGGGACTAGCGGGACAAGAGACCCAGTACTTC
CASSASQGLAGQETQYF
>-|TRBV30|-|13|TRBJ2-7
TGTGCCTGGGGGAAGACGGGAGAGGACGAGCAGTACTTC
CAWGKTGEDEQYF
>-|TRBV7-9|once|13|TRBJ1-2
TGTGCCAGCAGCTCCGGGGGGGATAATGGCTACACCTTC
CASSSGGDNGYTF
>-|TRBV2|-|16|TRBJ1-4
TGTGCCAGCTGGTCCACCCCCGGGGCAACTAATGAAAAACTGTTTTTT
CASWSTPGATNEKLFF
>-|TRBV11-2|-|13|TRBJ2-2
TGTGCCAGCAGCGCCTACGTCGCCGGGGAGCTGTTTTTT
CASSAYVAGELFF
>-|TRBV2|-|16|TRBJ1-5
TGTGCCAGCAGTGTGAAGAGGTCACTTAGCAATCAGCCCCAGCATTTT
CASSVKRSLSNQPQHF
>-|TRBV7-2|-|13|TRBJ1-2
TGTGCCAGCAGCTTAGCAGGGGCTTATGGCTACACCTTC
CASSLAGAYGYTF
>TRBD2|TRBV7-8|-|17|TRBJ2-7
TGTGCCAGCAGCCCAACAGGCCTAGCGGGAAGAGGTTACGAGCAGTACTTC
CASSPTGLAGRGYEQYF
>-|TRBV20-1|-|15|TRBJ1-2
TGCAGTGCTAGTAATAGGGGAGGGGTAGACTATGGCTACACCTTC
CSASNRGGVDYGYTF
>-|TRBV2|-|13|TRBJ1-2
TGTGCCAGCAGTGACGACAGCCTGTATGGCTACACCTTC
CASSDDSLYGYTF
>-|TRBV9|once|14|TRBJ2-7
TGTGCCAGCACCAGGGTGAGGCGTACCTACGAGCAGTACTTC
CASTRVRRTYEQYF
>TRBD2|TRBV27|-|15|TRBJ2-7
TGTGCCAGCAGTACAACTAGCGGGAGCCCCTACGAGCAGTACTTC
CASSTTSGSPYEQYF
>TRBD2|TRBV5-1|-|13|TRBJ2-5
TGCGCCAGCAGCACCGGGACGACGGGAGGGATAAACTTC
CASSTGTTGGINF
>-|TRBV13|few|14|TRBJ1-3
TGTGCCAGCAGCGCCAGGGTGGATGGAAACACCATATATTTT
CASSARVDGNTIYF
>TRBD1|TRBV5-1|-|14|TRBJ1-2
TGCGCCAGCAGCTTGGCGGCGACAGGGGACGGCTACACCTTC
CASSLAATGDGYTF
>-|TRBV19|-|18|TRBJ1-6
TGTGCCAGTAGTATAGATTCGGGCCCCGGAGGGGCGAATTCACCCCTCCACTTT
CASSIDSGPGGANSPLHF
>-|TRBV28|-|12|TRBJ2-3
TGTGCCAGCAGTACGGTCACAGATACGCAGTATTTT
CASSTVTDTQYF
>TRBD1|TRBV27|-|15|TRBJ2-1
TGTGCCAGCAGTGCCGGGACAGGGGGCCTCAATGAGCAGTTCTTC
CASSAGTGGLNEQFF
>TRBD2|TRBV6-1|-|18|TRBJ2-1
TGTGCCAGCAGTGATGATAAGGGACTAGCCCATTCCTACAATGAGCAGTTCTTC
CASSDDKGLAHSYNEQFF
>-|TRBV30|once|12|TRBJ1-1
TGTGCCTGGGGGCGCCCCAACACTGAAGCTTTCTTT
CAWGRPNTEAFF
>-|TRBV11-2|-|14|TRBJ1-1
TGTGCCAGCAGCTTTGGGGAGTCGAACACTGAAGCTTTCTTT
CASSFGESNTEAFF
>-|TRBV2|-|14|TRBJ2-5
TGTGCCAGCAGTGAGATGGCGGGTGCGGAGACCCAGTACTTC
CASSEMAGAETQYF
>-|TRBV6-5|-|14|TRBJ2-2
TGTGCCAGCAACGGTCGCGCGAACACCGGGGAGCTGTTTTTT
CASNGRANTGELFF
>TRBD2|TRBV19|once|16|TRBJ2-3
TGTGCCAGTAGACCTACTAGCGGGAGAACCGCAGATACGCAGTATTTT
CASRPTSGRTADTQYF
>TRBD2|TRBV7-2|-|14|TRBJ2-7
TGTGCCAGCAGCTTAGATCGGACTAGAAACGAGCAGTACTTC
CASSLDRTRNEQYF
>TRBD2|TRBV6-1|-|17|TRBJ2-3
TGTGCCAGCAGTGCCGGTTTTGGCGGGAGGTTTCCTTTTGTGCAGTATTTT
CASSAGFGGRFPFVQYF
>-|TRBV20-1|-|12|TRBJ2-2
TGCAGTGCTAGTCGGGGGACCGGGGAGCTGTTTTTT
CSASRGTGELFF
>TRBD1|TRBV7-3|once|14|TRBJ1-6
TGTGCCAGCAGCTTCGGACAGGGGGGTTCACCCCTCCACTTT
CASSFGQGGSPLHF